This passage covers 9 T cell receptor beta chains from one sample sequenced in a study of cytomegalovirus exposure and HLA in healthy donors. The study ran its PCR with 60 Vbeta and 13 Jbeta primers. Method: immunoSEQ multiplex PCR; TCRdb's copy keeps in-frame clones and lacks some. The sample has 95,000 to 150,000 clones, approximately 69% seen once. Sequenced sample: PBMCs. The receptors come from a man between 35 and 55 years old in good health and CMV-seropositive.

Written as DNA, the CDR3 is TGTGCCAGCAGTACCCAGTGGGCGGATACGCAGTATTTT. Its protein is CASSTQWADTQYF. The chain employs TRBV27 and TRBJ2-3; D gene uncertain. V lost 5 bases and J lost 6, with 12 bases in between. This CDR3 is 13 amino acids long. Per the germline V gene, CDR1 is MNHEY and CDR2 is SMNVEV (reference sequence).

The V call is TRBV15, the J call TRBJ1-5; TRBD1 aligns across 8 bases. V dropped 3 bases and J dropped 1; count of bases not matched to a gene: 5. The CDR3 consists of 16 residues. CDR1 is LNHNV, CDR2 YYDKDF, per germline (reference sequence). The CDR3 region is CATSSQGAGSNQPQHF. The CDR3 DNA follows: TGTGCCACCAGCAGTCAGGGGGCTGGGAGCAATCAGCCCCAGCATTTT.

The rearrangement links TRBV4-2 to TRBJ2-3; 13 bases align to TRBD2. V lost 8 bases to trimming and J lost 1 base; unmatched junction nucleotides: 0. The CDR3 has 14 residues. Germline V lookup: CDR1 LGHNA, CDR2 YNFKEQ. CDR3 residues: CASGTSGGTDTQYF. The DNA of the CDR3 is TGTGCCAGCGGGACTAGCGGGGGCACAGATACGCAGTATTTT.

The gene calls are TRBV5-6 and TRBJ2-7; 8 bases are shared with TRBD2. J was trimmed by 0 bases and V by 0 bases; bases with no gene match: 5. The CDR3 runs 16 residues. From germline, CDR1 is SGHDT and CDR2 YYEEEE. CDR3 in amino acids: CASSLVRGAISYEQYF. In DNA, the CDR3 is TGTGCCAGCAGCTTGGTGCGGGGGGCCATCTCCTACGAGCAGTACTTC.

V gene TRBV2 combines with J gene TRBJ2-1; a weak D match, TRBD1 (5 bases). CDR1 and CDR2 (germline): SNHLY, FYNNEI. V lost 2 bases and J lost 5, with 13 bases in between. The CDR3 totals 15 residues. The CDR3 DNA reads TGTGCCAGCAGTGAAAGGGGCCACCAGGACAATGAGCAGTTCTTC. Translating gives CASSERGHQDNEQFF.

This clone has only one observation. The chain recombines TRBV9 with TRBJ2-1; 13 bases are shared with TRBD2. Germline CDR1 reads SGDLS; CDR2 reads YYNGEE. J gave up 6 bases and V 5 bases, and 8 bases lay outside the gene matches. The CDR3 loop spans 16 amino acids. The CDR3 nucleotides read TGTGCCAGCAGAGGACTAGCGGGGGAAAGCTCCAATGAGCAGTTCTTC. Translating gives CASRGLAGESSNEQFF.

The genes are TRBV5-1 and TRBJ1-6, with a possible D match to TRBD1 (6 bases). From germline, CDR1 is SGHRS and CDR2 YFSETQ. This CDR3 is built from 14 residues. The V end lost 4 bases, the J end lost 7 bases, and 12 bases lay between the germline ends. CDR3 in DNA: TGCGCCAGCAGCCAGCAGGGGTCGAATTCACCCCTCCACTTT. Translation gives CASSQQGSNSPLHF.

This sequence joins TRBV27 and TRBJ1-5; D may be TRBD1 (6 bases). The CDR3 spans 15 residues. Trimming removed 2 bases from V and 4 bases from J, with 12 bases in between. Germline V gene sequence: CDR1 MNHEY, CDR2 SMNVEV (reference sequence). The CDR3 loop is CASSLEGGANQPQHF. Written as DNA, the CDR3 is TGTGCCAGCAGTTTAGAAGGGGGTGCAAATCAGCCCCAGCATTTT.

This clone has only a few counts. V usage is TRBV27 and J usage is TRBJ1-3; D uncertain. Per the germline V gene, CDR1 is MNHEY and CDR2 is SMNVEV (reference sequence). The CDR3 runs to 17 residues. The ends were cut back, 0 bases at V and 0 bases at J, with 12 bases in the middle. The CDR3, as DNA: TGTGCCAGCAGTTTATCGGGCAGAACTCGCTCTGGAAACACCATATATTTT. It encodes CASSLSGRTRSGNTIYF.